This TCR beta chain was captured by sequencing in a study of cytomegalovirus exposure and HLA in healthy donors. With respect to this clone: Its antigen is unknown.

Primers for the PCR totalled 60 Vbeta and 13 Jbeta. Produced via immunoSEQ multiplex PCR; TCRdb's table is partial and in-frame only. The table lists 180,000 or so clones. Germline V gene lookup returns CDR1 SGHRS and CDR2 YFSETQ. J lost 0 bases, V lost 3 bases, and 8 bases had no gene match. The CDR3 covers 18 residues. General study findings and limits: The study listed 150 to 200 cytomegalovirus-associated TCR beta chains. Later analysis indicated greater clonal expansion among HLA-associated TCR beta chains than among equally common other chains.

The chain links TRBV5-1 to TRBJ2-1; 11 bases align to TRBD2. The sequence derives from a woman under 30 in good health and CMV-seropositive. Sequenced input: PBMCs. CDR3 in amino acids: CASSWALAGDPSYNEQFF. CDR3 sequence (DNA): TGCGCCAGCAGCTGGGCACTAGCGGGAGACCCCTCCTACAATGAGCAGTTCTTC.